This T cell receptor beta chain was sequenced during a study of T cell responses to AZD1222 COVID-19 vaccine (dated by TCRdb to the early 2020s). The study in broad terms: AZD1222 recipients whose second dose came at about 4 weeks and those whose second dose came at about 12 weeks were combined into one group, since spike-specific TCR depth and breadth did not differ between the two schedules. A total of approximately 250 trial participants underwent TCR sequencing, of whom roughly 210 had received two doses of AZD1222 and roughly 26 had received two doses of the MenACWY control vaccine. Trial participants were enrolled into age subgroups of 18-55, 56-69 and 70-plus years, which contained roughly 150, 30 and 60 TCR-sequenced participants, respectively. The investigation overall reported the following: Participants were mostly white British and included more females than males, and it was suggested by the authors that clonal diversity may have been underestimated. Nearly half of unique spike-specific TCRs reportedly recognized epitopes outside regions mutated in the B.1.351 and B.1.1.7 variants. The whole spike protein was spanned by vaccine-associated CD4 TCRs, and dominant responses were seen in regions 160-218 and 743-854. A significant rise in spike-specific TCR breadth and depth was observed after two AZD1222 doses relative to day 0 and relative to MenACWY recipients. Conclusions about previously exposed vaccinees are limited, since just five to seven AZD1222 recipients were seropositive for SARS-CoV-2 at baseline. No day 14 peak-response samples were available, so repertoires were characterized only after the peak T cell response. In the small 56-69-year group, the increase in depth fell short of significance, most likely because of low power.

The CDR3 regions of human TCRbeta chains were analyzed by immunosequencing. The published analysis was carried out like this. Repertoire TCRs were matched against a reference library of SARS-CoV-2-specific TCRs generated with the MIRA antigen-specificity platform. Breadth was defined as the fraction of unique TCRs that were SARS-CoV-2-associated. Depth was defined as the fraction of total T cells that were SARS-CoV-2-associated. Using the MIRA data, each spike-specific TCR was assigned both to the spike region to which the TCR was reactive and to a CD4 or CD8 class. Log10-transformed breadth and depth values were compared by one-way ANOVA with Sidak's multiple comparisons tests. TCRdb's version of the immuneACCESS table is confined to in-frame rearrangements and falls short of the full clone set. An unresolved V gene accounts for under half of the shortfall where checked; the remainder is of unknown origin. D and trimming were read from the DNA, whereas the V and J calls and clone size are those reported in that table. This sample gives about 61,000 clones in total; over 85% of them show up just once. The ten top clones hold approximately 5% of the sample.

What the time point label conveys for this sample: baseline before first vaccination. The vaccinee samples were drawn from two UK trials, COV001 and COV002, one of which was a single-blind randomized controlled phase 2/3 trial testing AZD1222 (ChAdOx1 nCoV-19) in healthy adults. For TCRbeta chain sequencing, PBMC samples from trial participants were taken at day 0 and at day 28 after the second dose. Points on this clone: What this receptor recognizes is not known. Per-nucleotide qualities are absent, and no much larger clonotype sits a single base away.

The CDR3 sequence holds 11 residues, the cysteine and phenylalanine included. Just CDR3 DNA is preserved here, 33 bases in frame from base 1. Reading the germline V gene gives CDR1 SQVTM and CDR2 ANQGSEA. Trimming at the junction amounts to 4 bases on V and 3 bases on J, and the germline ends lie 3 bases apart. The TCR was taken from an adult in good health. Specimen: peripheral blood, collected on day 0 of AZD1222 vaccination. Recombination joined TRBV29-1 with TRBJ2-2; the D gene is not confidently resolved. CDR3 region: CSVADTGELFF. The nucleotide sequence reads TGCAGCGTTGCGGACACCGGGGAGCTGTTTTTT.